The 27 T cell receptor beta chains in this list originate from one sample, sequenced in a study of control samples from healthy donors and cancer patients. Produced via immunoSEQ multiplex PCR; TCRdb's table is partial and in-frame only. The sample records 150,000 to 200,000 clones, around 91% being singletons. The specimen was blood. These receptors were obtained from a woman aged 45-65 years in good health.

J is TRBJ2-7 and V is TRBV4-2; 10 positions agree with TRBD2. V was clipped by 3 bases and J by 0 bases; unmatched bases: 8. Germline values: CDR1 LGHNA, CDR2 YNFKEQ. The CDR3 covers 17 residues. The CDR3 DNA reads TGTGCCAGCAGCCACTCACTTAGCGGGGGGAGCTCCTACGAGCAGTACTTC. Protein: CASSHSLSGGSSYEQYF.

The genes are TRBV28 and TRBJ1-3, with TRBD1 as a possible D gene (5 bases). CDR1 is MDHEN and CDR2 is SYDVKM in the germline V gene. This CDR3 is 15 amino acids long. V shed 5 bases and J shed 0 bases, with 11 bases lying between them. The CDR3 loop is CASSGGRGSGNTIYF. DNA of the CDR3: TGTGCCAGCAGTGGGGGACGGGGCTCTGGAAACACCATATATTTT.

This chain uses TRBV19 with TRBJ2-2, with 8 bases identical to TRBD1. CDR3 size: 15 residues. The germline V gene encodes CDR1 LNHDA and CDR2 SQIVND (reference sequence). Trimming cost V 10 bases and J 2 bases; bases outside gene matches: 9. The CDR3: CATRTGPDNTGELFF. Written as DNA, the CDR3 is TGTGCCACGAGGACAGGGCCCGACAACACCGGGGAGCTGTTTTTT.

This chain uses TRBV10-3 with TRBJ1-2; D perhaps matches TRBD1 (5 bases). This CDR3 has 17 amino acids. The germline V and J ends were trimmed by 6 bases and 0 bases, with 20 bases remaining between them. The germline gives CDR1 ENHRY, CDR2 SYGVKD. DNA for the CDR3: TGTGCCATCAGAGGGGACCAGAGGCAATCGACTAACTATGGCTACACCTTC. Its translation: CAIRGDQRQSTNYGYTF.

CDR3 in amino acids: CASSYGDRGDTEAFF. Written as DNA, the CDR3 is TGTGCCAGCAGTTACGGGGACAGGGGGGACACTGAAGCTTTCTTT. This chain joins TRBV6-5 and TRBJ1-1; 11 bases map to TRBD1. This CDR3 region has 15 residues. Trimming removed 2 bases from V and 3 bases from J; junction bases left unmatched: 2. Germline lookup yields CDR1 MNHEY and CDR2 SVGAGI.

This chain uses TRBV5-6 with TRBJ2-1, with TRBD2 identical over 9 bases. This CDR3 contains 16 residues. CDR1 and CDR2 (germline): SGHDT, YYEEEE. The V segment lost 2 bases and the J segment 3 bases; nucleotides outside the gene matches: 6. CDR3 region: CASSFRAGGYYNEQFF. CDR3 bases: TGTGCCAGCAGCTTTCGGGCGGGGGGGTACTACAATGAGCAGTTCTTC.

The genes are TRBV18 and TRBJ2-3; possible D gene TRBD2, 6 bases. There are 16 residues in the CDR3. Trimming took off 0 bases at V and 5 bases at J, with 15 bases between the two ends. Germline V gene sequence: CDR1 KGHSH, CDR2 LQKENI. CDR3 DNA sequence: TGTGCCAGCTCACCACCTCTAACGGGAGCTGGAGATACGCAGTATTTT. Its protein is CASSPPLTGAGDTQYF.

This chain links TRBV24-1 with TRBJ2-7; TRBD1 matches 7 bases. This CDR3 is 16 amino acids long. The trim removed 2 bases at V and 0 bases at J, leaving 6 bases unmatched. Germline loops: CDR1 KGHDR, CDR2 SFDVKD. The CDR3 protein is CATSDSQGHPSYEQYF. Here the CDR3 DNA reads TGTGCCACCAGTGATTCACAGGGGCACCCCTCCTACGAGCAGTACTTC.

V is TRBV7-3 and J is TRBJ1-4, with 9 bases that match TRBD1. Germline lookup yields CDR1 SGHTA and CDR2 FQGTGA. V shed 5 bases and J 7 bases; nucleotides not matched to a gene: 23. This CDR3 has 20 residues. The CDR3 loop is CASSPGPAGGQGREREKLFF. The CDR3 bases are TGTGCCAGCAGCCCGGGGCCTGCCGGGGGACAGGGCCGGGAGCGTGAAAAACTGTTTTTT. The variable domain in full, completed from reference TRBV7-3 and TRBJ1-4, reads GAGVSQTPSNKVTEKGKYVELRCDPISGHTALYWYRQSLGQGPEFLIYFQGTGAADDSGLPNDRFFAVRPEGSVSTLKIQRTERGDSAVYLCASSPGPAGGQGREREKLFFGSGTQLSVL.

The chain employs TRBV28 and TRBJ2-7; D perhaps matches TRBD1 (6 bases). This CDR3 is 14 amino acids long. V gave up 6 bases and J gave up 7 bases, with 19 bases separating them. In germline, CDR1 is MDHEN, CDR2 SYDVKM. The CDR3 region has the DNA TGTGCCAGCAGATCCTCGGACAGCTATGGGGAGCAGTACTTC. Its protein product is CASRSSDSYGEQYF.

Worth noting for this clone: Germline is not matched at one junction end, which may reflect a read error. This chain uses TRBV7-9 with TRBJ1-1; the match to TRBD1 covers 9 bases. The CDR3 is 15 amino acids. Germline values: CDR1 SEHNR, CDR2 FQNEAQ (reference sequence). CDR3 region: CARSSRDRATTEAFF. The CDR3 DNA follows: TGTGCCCGCAGCTCACGGGACAGGGCTACCACTGAAGCTTTCTTT.

The rearrangement links TRBV7-2 to TRBJ1-2; D gene unclear. V lost 1 base, J lost 4 bases, and 10 bases lay in between. Germline-derived CDR1 and CDR2 are SGHTA and FQGNSA. The CDR3 totals 14 residues. The CDR3 region is CASSLGTGTYGYTF. The CDR3 nucleotides read TGTGCCAGCAGCTTAGGCACGGGTACCTATGGCTACACCTTC.

As for this clone: Germline and junction disagree at one end, which may indicate a read error. The rearrangement uses TRBV19 and TRBJ2-2; D possibly corresponds to TRBD2 (6 bases). The CDR3 sequence is 14 residues long. Germline V lookup: CDR1 LNHDA, CDR2 SQIVND (reference sequence). The CDR3 DNA follows: TGTGCCAGTAGTTTTCAGGGTGGAGGCGGGAAGCTGTTTTTT. It is translated as CASSFQGGGGKLFF.

Worth noting for this clone: Other nucleotide sequences in the sample specify the same CDR3. The rearrangement joins TRBV3-1 (or the pseudogene TRBV3-2) to TRBJ1-2; D uncertain. V lost 0 bases to trimming and J lost 5 bases, with 7 bases between them. The CDR3 is 13 residues long. Germline CDR1 reads LGHDT; CDR2 reads YNNKEL (reference sequence). CDR3 bases: TGTGCCAGCAGCCAAGATTTGGGGTATGGCTACACCTTC. Translation gives CASSQDLGYGYTF.

The chain carries TRBV12-3 or TRBV12-4 and TRBJ1-2, with unresolved D. V was shortened by 5 bases and J by 8 bases, with 12 bases between the two germline ends. The CDR3 covers 12 residues. CDR3 nucleotide sequence: TGTGCCAGCAGTCGACGGGCCGGGGGCTACACCTTC. Amino acids: CASSRRAGGYTF.

The chain uses TRBV20-1 and TRBJ1-5; the D is unclear. The CDR3 consists of 14 residues. The germline V gene encodes CDR1 DFQATT and CDR2 SNEGSKA (reference sequence). V was shortened by 3 bases and J by 0 bases, with 9 bases between the two germline ends. The CDR3 here is CSASRQYSNQPQHF. In DNA form, the CDR3 reads TGCAGTGCTAGTAGGCAGTATAGCAATCAGCCCCAGCATTTT.

The rearrangement uses TRBV10-3 and TRBJ2-1, with 11 bases matching TRBD1. The germline gives CDR1 ENHRY, CDR2 SYGVKD. V lost 6 bases and J lost 4; bases outside the gene matches: 8. The CDR3 sequence is 16 residues long. CDR3 in DNA: TGTGCCATCAGCCCTTACGGACAGGGGGCGTACAATGAGCAGTTCTTC. Encoded protein: CAISPYGQGAYNEQFF.

This rearrangement joins TRBV19 to TRBJ2-1; perhaps TRBD1 as D (6 bases). Trimming shortened V by 5 bases and J by 3 bases, and 23 bases separated the two germline ends. This CDR3 has 18 amino acids. Germline V gene lookup returns CDR1 LNHDA and CDR2 SQIVND (reference sequence). This CDR3 reads CASSYAWQGTNLYNEQFF. CDR3 nucleotides: TGTGCCAGTAGTTATGCTTGGCAGGGGACAAATCTCTACAATGAGCAGTTCTTC.

The J gene is TRBJ1-6, the V gene TRBV18; D perhaps matches TRBD1 (5 bases). The CDR3 contains 15 residues. Germline assignment: CDR1 KGHSH and CDR2 LQKENI. Trimming took off 1 base at V and 6 bases at J, with 10 bases between the two ends. CDR3 coding DNA: TGTGCCAGCTCACCACTGGGGCTCCTTAATTCACCCCTCCACTTT. It codes for CASSPLGLLNSPLHF.

The CDR3 loop is CASSTSFGNEQFF. The CDR3 DNA reads TGTGCCAGCAGCACGTCATTCGGCAATGAGCAGTTCTTC. The chain recombines TRBV7-2 with TRBJ2-1; D is unresolved. CDR3 length equals 13 residues. Germline V gene sequence: CDR1 SGHTA, CDR2 FQGNSA. V lost 5 bases and J 6 bases, leaving 11 bases between the germline ends.

This clone was seen only a few times. The J gene is TRBJ1-2, the V gene TRBV29-1, with 7 bases fitting TRBD1. The CDR3 is made up of 12 amino acids. Losses at the gene ends were 4 bases for V and 6 bases for J; bases not matched to a gene: 5. Germline values: CDR1 SQVTM, CDR2 ANQGSEA. CDR3 residues: CSVAGTEDGYTF. CDR3 nucleotides: TGCAGCGTTGCCGGGACAGAAGATGGCTACACCTTC.

This clone occurred once. The genes are TRBV28 and TRBJ2-3; D perhaps matches TRBD2 (5 bases). V dropped 5 bases and J dropped 5 bases, with 11 bases sitting between them. Germline V CDR1 and CDR2: MDHEN, SYDVKM. The length of the CDR3 is 13 residues. In DNA, the CDR3 is TGTGCCAGCAGTCCCGGGGTCCTAGATACGCAGTATTTT. Protein product: CASSPGVLDTQYF.

This chain joins TRBV28 and TRBJ1-1; no clear D. CDR3 length: 13 residues. CDR1 and CDR2 (germline): MDHEN, SYDVKM. V was shortened by 3 bases and J by 6 bases, with 11 bases between the two germline ends. The DNA for the CDR3 is TGTGCCAGCAGTTTGAACCGGGCGGCTGAAGCTTTCTTT. It translates to CASSLNRAAEAFF.

This clone was seen many times. The same CDR3 is also encoded by other DNA sequences in this sample. The chain recombines TRBV7-2 with TRBJ2-7; no definite D call. Germline V gene lookup returns CDR1 SGHTA and CDR2 FQGNSA. There are 12 residues in the CDR3. V was clipped by 3 bases and J by 0 bases, with 3 bases between them. DNA of the CDR3: TGTGCCAGCAGCTTGAGCTCCTACGAGCAGTACTTC. It codes for CASSLSSYEQYF. The full variable domain, its missing parts supplied by reference TRBV7-2 and TRBJ2-7, is GAGVSQSPSNKVTEKGKDVELRCDPISGHTALYWYRQSLGQGLEFLIYFQGNSAPDKSGLPSDRFSAERTGGSVSTLTIQRTQQEDSAVYLCASSLSSYEQYFGPGTRLTVT.

The gene calls are TRBV13 and TRBJ2-5; TRBD1 agrees at 7 bases. CDR1 is PRHDT and CDR2 is FYEKMQ in the germline V gene (reference sequence). CDR3 length: 16 residues. Germline trimming cut 5 bases from V and 4 bases from J; bases unmatched to any gene: 13. Here the CDR3 reads CASSGRRQGWGETQYF. CDR3 nucleotide sequence: TGTGCCAGCAGCGGTAGAAGACAGGGATGGGGAGAGACCCAGTACTTC.

The J gene is TRBJ1-3, the V gene TRBV27; no clear D. V was shortened by 6 bases and J by 2 bases, with 5 bases between the two germline ends. Germline values: CDR1 MNHEY, CDR2 SMNVEV (reference sequence). The CDR3 totals 12 residues. The CDR3 protein is CASSGPGNTIYF. Written as DNA, the CDR3 is TGTGCCAGCAGCGGACCTGGAAACACCATATATTTT.

V usage is TRBV27 and J usage is TRBJ1-2; D gene uncertain. The ends were cut back, 2 bases at V and 2 bases at J, with 6 bases in the middle. The CDR3 sequence is 13 residues long. Germline CDR1 MNHEY, CDR2 SMNVEV (reference sequence). CDR3 sequence: CASSLGVNYGYTF. CDR3 DNA sequence: TGTGCCAGCAGTTTAGGAGTAAACTATGGCTACACCTTC.